These 28 T cell receptor beta chains were all obtained from the same sample, sequenced in a study of spatial heterogeneity in lung cancer. Time point given: blood taken at disease recurrence. Sequencing was performed on whole RNA extracted from tumor and nontumor lung tissue, or from frozen PBMC, and the material was left unsorted. MiXCR, run by TCRdb on the 5' RACE reads, gives a single entry per CDR3 protein. The sample has over 7,500 distinct CDR3 sequences; under 4% are singletons. The sequenced sample was PBMCs, obtained at recurrence. Receptors were obtained from a female donor with early-stage non-small cell lung cancer.

This clonotype has a count of ten or more. Found in a library prepared for alpha chains, this beta chain is an off-target read, and its abundance has little meaning. The rearrangement links TRBV7-3 to TRBJ2-3; D call uncertain. The V gene's germline CDR1 is SGHTA and CDR2 FQGTGA. Trimming shortened V by 2 bases and J by 5 bases, and 5 bases separated the two germline ends. This CDR3 is built from 12 residues. The DNA for the CDR3 is TGTGCCAGCAGCTTAGGCATAGATACGCAGTATTTT. Translated: CASSLGIDTQYF.

This clonotype has a handful of counts. Since it is a stray read in a library aimed at alpha chains, this beta chain has a size that is not meaningful. The chain carries TRBV28 and TRBJ2-7; the match to TRBD1 covers 10 bases. CDR1 is MDHEN, CDR2 SYDVKM, per germline. CDR3 size: 19 residues. J lost 3 bases, V lost 3 bases, and 17 bases had no gene match. The CDR3 sequence is CASSFPGTGAVRRDYEQYF. Written as DNA, the CDR3 is TGTGCCAGCAGTTTCCCTGGGACAGGGGCGGTAAGAAGGGACTACGAGCAGTACTTC.

The table lists this clonotype with many counts. This beta chain is off target for a library built for alpha chains, so its abundance means little. This chain uses TRBV28 with TRBJ1-6; D is uncertain. Trimming stripped 1 base from V and 4 bases from J, with 5 bases between. The CDR3 is 14 amino acids. CDR1 and CDR2 from the germline V gene are MDHEN and SYDVKM. As DNA, the CDR3 is TGTGCCAGCAGTTTATTAGCTTATAATTCACCCCTCCACTTT. Encoded protein: CASSLLAYNSPLHF.

By share, this clonotype counts as medium-sized (0.01 to 0.1%). Being off target in a library aimed at alpha chains, this beta chain has a size of little meaning. V usage is TRBV30 and J usage is TRBJ1-5; 9 positions match TRBD1. Germline V gives CDR1 GTSNPN, CDR2 SVGIG (reference sequence). V shed 6 bases and J 6 bases; nucleotides not matched to a gene: 6. The CDR3 has 13 amino acids. The chain's CDR3 is CACDRGFGQPQHF. The CDR3 DNA reads as TGTGCCTGCGACAGGGGGTTTGGTCAGCCCCAGCATTTT.

Worth noting for this clonotype: This beta chain appears as a stray read in a library generated for alpha chains; its size is not informative. The chain links TRBV7-2 to TRBJ2-3, with D maybe TRBD2 (7 bases). Germline values: CDR1 SGHTA, CDR2 FQGNSA. This CDR3 is 15 amino acids long. V lost 1 base and J lost 2, with 10 bases in between. CDR3: CASSLGRGPTDTQYF. The DNA for the CDR3 is TGTGCCAGCAGCTTAGGGCGGGGGCCCACAGATACGCAGTATTTT.

Within the sample, this clonotype is medium-sized. As an off-target read in a library built for alpha chains, this beta chain has a frequency of little significance. The genes are TRBV20-1 and TRBJ1-5; D might be TRBD1 (5 bases). Trimming pared 0 bases from V and 3 bases from J, leaving 12 bases between. Looked up from germline, CDR1 is DFQATT and CDR2 is SNEGSKA (reference sequence). The CDR3 is made up of 15 amino acids. The DNA of the CDR3 is TGCAGTGCTAGAGATGAAGGGGCGTTCAATCAGCCCCAGCATTTT. Protein product: CSARDEGAFNQPQHF.

This clonotype occurred many times. A library prepared for alpha chains yielded this beta chain as an off-target read; its size is of little meaning. The chain is built from TRBV29-1 and TRBJ2-7; D not certain. Germline CDR1 SQVTM, CDR2 ANQGSEA. Deletions cut 5 bases from V and 3 bases from J, with 8 bases between. The CDR3 is 11 residues long. CDR3 bases: TGCAGCGTTAACCTCAGCTACGAGCAGTACTTC. Its translation: CSVNLSYEQYF.

This clonotype was counted at least ten times. This beta chain is off target for a library built for alpha chains, so its abundance means little. The chain carries TRBV7-3 and TRBJ2-1, with 9 bases aligning to TRBD2. Germline V gene sequence: CDR1 SGHTA, CDR2 FQGTGA. CDR3 length: 15 residues. Trimming removed 5 bases from V and 4 bases from J; junction bases left unmatched: 6. In DNA form, the CDR3 reads TGTGCCAGCAGCCCTCGCGGGGGGGCATACAATGAGCAGTTCTTC. Encoded protein: CASSPRGGAYNEQFF.

This clonotype was found a few times. This beta chain is an unintended read in a library built for alpha chains; its size means little. The chain joins TRBV5-1 to TRBJ2-7; D is ambiguous. The CDR3 has 16 amino acids. Trimming removed 0 bases at V and 1 base at J, with 14 bases between. Germline assignment: CDR1 SGHRS and CDR2 YFSETQ. CDR3 sequence (DNA): TGCGCCAGCAGCTTGGGTCTACTGCCTCCATCCTACGAGCAGTACTTC. Translated, it gives CASSLGLLPPSYEQYF. Drawing the rest from reference TRBV5-1 and TRBJ2-7, the complete variable domain is KAGVTQTPRYLIKTRGQQVTLSCSPISGHRSVSWYQQTPGQGLQFLFEYFSETQRNKGNFPGRFSGRQFSNSRSEMNVSTLELGDSALYLCASSLGLLPPSYEQYFGPGTRLTVT.

This clonotype is labeled medium-sized (0.01 to 0.1%). This beta chain came through as a stray read in a library set up for alpha chains, and its size says little. The V gene is TRBV20-1, the J gene TRBJ2-7; possible D gene TRBD1, 5 bases. V was cut by 3 bases and J by 4 bases, with 19 bases left in between. The germline V gene has CDR1 DFQATT and CDR2 SNEGSKA (reference sequence). CDR3 length: 15 amino acids. CDR3 in amino acids: CSASGQNRQAYEQYF. CDR3 sequence (DNA): TGCAGTGCTAGCGGGCAGAACAGGCAGGCGTACGAGCAGTACTTC.

This clonotype was recorded at least ten times. With the library built for alpha chains, this beta chain is off target and its frequency is not meaningful. V is TRBV9 and J is TRBJ2-7, with D hard to call. V was shortened by 0 bases and J by 3 bases, with 10 bases between the two germline ends. The CDR3 length is 14 residues. In germline, CDR1 is SGDLS, CDR2 YYNGEE. The CDR3 DNA sequence: TGTGCCAGCAGCGTAGACGGGCCTGACTACGAGCAGTACTTC. Protein sequence: CASSVDGPDYEQYF.

This clonotype has ten or more counts. Because this beta chain is a stray read in a library intended to capture alpha chains, its abundance should not be given much weight. The CDR3 spells CAWSVRGTDYGYTF. CDR3 nucleotides: TGTGCCTGGAGTGTTCGCGGGACAGACTATGGCTACACCTTC. The chain uses TRBV30 and TRBJ1-2, with 7 positions matching TRBD1. CDR1 and CDR2 from the germline V gene are GTSNPN and SVGIG (reference sequence). CDR3 size: 14 residues. The J segment lost 3 bases and the V segment lost 0 bases, leaving 4 bases of the junction unmatched. Using reference TRBV30 and TRBJ1-2 for the parts outside the CDR3, the full variable domain is SQTIHQWPATLVQPVGSPLSLECTVEGTSNPNLYWYRQAAGRGLQLLFYSVGIGQISSEVPQNLSASRPQDRQFILSSKKLLLSDSGFYLCAWSVRGTDYGYTFGSGTRLTVV.

Only a few counts were recorded for this clonotype. Since it is a stray read in a library aimed at alpha chains, this beta chain has a size that is not meaningful. This rearrangement joins TRBV5-1 to TRBJ1-2; D gene unclear. V was trimmed by 3 bases and J by 2 bases, leaving 8 bases between them. Per the germline V gene, CDR1 is SGHRS and CDR2 is YFSETQ. This CDR3 spans 13 amino acids. In DNA, the CDR3 is TGCGCCAGCAGCTCAGAGGAAAACTATGGCTACACCTTC. It yields the protein CASSSEENYGYTF.

This clonotype was found many times. Little can be read into the size of this beta chain, an off-target read in a library designed for alpha chains. This chain connects TRBV28 to TRBJ2-5; 8 positions match TRBD1. The germline V gene has CDR1 MDHEN and CDR2 SYDVKM. This CDR3 comprises 14 residues. The V gene end was trimmed by 6 bases and the J gene end by 4 bases; junction bases not matched to a gene: 7. The CDR3: CASSPGGRRETQYF. In nucleotides, the CDR3 is TGTGCCAGCAGCCCAGGGGGCAGGCGAGAGACCCAGTACTTC.

This clonotype was seen many times. Little can be read into the size of this beta chain, an off-target read in a library designed for alpha chains. This sequence joins TRBV7-2 and TRBJ2-2; 11 bases line up with TRBD2. The CDR3 spans 16 residues. The junction had 7 bases not matched to a gene; V was cut back by 6 bases and J by 4 bases. Germline CDR1 reads SGHTA; CDR2 reads FQGNSA. The CDR3 protein is CASRPTSGGGTGELFF. The CDR3 DNA reads as TGTGCCAGCAGACCCACTAGCGGGGGAGGCACCGGGGAGCTGTTTTTT. The whole variable domain, filled in from reference TRBV7-2 and TRBJ2-2, reads GAGVSQSPSNKVTEKGKDVELRCDPISGHTALYWYRQSLGQGLEFLIYFQGNSAPDKSGLPSDRFSAERTGGSVSTLTIQRTQQEDSAVYLCASRPTSGGGTGELFFGEGSRLTVL.

This clonotype has a count of ten or more. A library made for alpha chains picked up this beta chain off target, so its size means little. The chain links TRBV5-4 to TRBJ2-7, with 9 bases fitting TRBD2. Germline-derived CDR1 and CDR2 are SGHNT and YYREEE (reference sequence). Trimming took 1 base from V and 0 from J; bases not matched to a gene: 2. The CDR3 loop spans 15 amino acids. This CDR3 is CASSLLAGSSYEQYF. The CDR3 coding sequence is TGTGCCAGCAGCTTGCTAGCGGGGAGCTCCTACGAGCAGTACTTC.

This clonotype is labeled as medium-sized. The library was prepared for alpha chains; this beta chain is a stray read, so its frequency means little. The gene calls are TRBV28 and TRBJ1-2; D gene unclear. V lost 6 bases and J 7 bases, leaving 12 bases between the germline ends. The CDR3 has 12 residues. The V gene's germline CDR1 is MDHEN and CDR2 SYDVKM. In DNA form, the CDR3 reads TGTGCCAGCAGCCCCCGCAGTTTTGGCTACACCTTC. This sequence encodes CASSPRSFGYTF.

Comments on this clonotype: A much larger clone lies a single base off, so this may be a read error. In a library made to pick up alpha chains, this beta chain is a stray read with a size that means little. V usage is TRBV6-2 or TRBV6-3 and J usage is TRBJ2-5; TRBD2 is a possible D gene (5 bases). The CDR3 consists of 14 residues. V was cut by 6 bases and J by 2 bases, with 13 bases left in between. Germline V gives CDR1 MNHEY, CDR2 SVGEGT. Here the CDR3 DNA reads TGTGCCAGCAGGATGCGGCCGGGGCAAGAGACCCAGTACTTC. Translating it yields CASRMRPGQETQYF.

In its sample, this clonotype ranks as large. This beta chain turned up in a library designed for alpha chains; as an off-target read, its abundance says little. The genes are TRBV5-1 and TRBJ2-5; TRBD1 matches at 7 bases. Germline assignment: CDR1 SGHRS and CDR2 YFSETQ. The CDR3 consists of 15 residues. J was trimmed by 0 bases and V by 4 bases; bases with no gene match: 6. The CDR3 here is CASSRRQGYQETQYF. The CDR3 DNA sequence: TGCGCCAGCAGCAGAAGACAGGGTTACCAAGAGACCCAGTACTTC. Based on the CDR3 plus reference TRBV5-1 and TRBJ2-5, the full variable domain is KAGVTQTPRYLIKTRGQQVTLSCSPISGHRSVSWYQQTPGQGLQFLFEYFSETQRNKGNFPGRFSGRQFSNSRSEMNVSTLELGDSALYLCASSRRQGYQETQYFGPGTRLLVL.

A remark on this clonotype: Because this beta chain is a stray read in a library intended to capture alpha chains, its abundance should not be given much weight. The V gene is TRBV12-3 or TRBV12-4, the J gene TRBJ1-1, with a weak D call TRBD1 (6 bases). Trimming left V 6 bases short and J 5 bases short, with 16 bases between. This CDR3 comprises 14 residues. CDR3 loop: CASRPLRGGTEAFF. CDR3 nucleotide sequence: TGTGCCAGCAGGCCCCTGAGGGGGGGGACTGAAGCTTTCTTT.

By frequency in the sample, this clonotype is medium-sized. A library made for alpha chains picked up this beta chain off target, so its size means little. V usage is TRBV28 and J usage is TRBJ2-7; D not resolved. Per the germline V gene, CDR1 is MDHEN and CDR2 is SYDVKM. V was pared by 3 bases and J by 4 bases, with 10 bases between. The CDR3 contains 13 residues. CDR3 nucleotide sequence: TGTGCCAGCAGTTTCCGGAAGAGATACGAGCAGTACTTC. Its protein product is CASSFRKRYEQYF.

As to this clonotype: This beta chain is an unintended read in a library built for alpha chains; its size means little. The chain carries TRBV5-1 and TRBJ2-3, with unresolved D. The CDR3 contains 14 residues. CDR1 SGHRS and CDR2 YFSETQ come from the germline V gene. Trimming cost V 1 base and J 6 bases, with 12 bases left between them. This CDR3 reads CASSLFDHGDTQYF. CDR3 DNA sequence: TGCGCCAGCAGCTTGTTTGATCATGGGGATACGCAGTATTTT.

Ten or more counts support this clonotype. Since the library was made to target alpha chains, this beta chain is a stray read and its abundance is not meaningful. J is TRBJ2-7 and V is TRBV5-5; 8 positions agree with TRBD2. This CDR3 region has 17 residues. The germline CDR1 and CDR2 sequences are SGHKS and YYEKEE (reference sequence). Trimming cost V 0 bases and J 6 bases; bases outside gene matches: 14. The CDR3 spells CASSLGGAWTSTFEQYF. Here the CDR3 DNA reads TGTGCCAGCAGCTTGGGGGGTGCTTGGACTAGCACTTTCGAGCAGTACTTC.

This clonotype appeared many times. As an off-target read in a library built for alpha chains, this beta chain has a frequency of little significance. The chain is built from TRBV28 and TRBJ2-7; no clear D gene. V was trimmed by 6 bases and J by 6 bases, leaving 21 bases between them. The germline V gene has CDR1 MDHEN and CDR2 SYDVKM. This CDR3 is 15 amino acids long. The CDR3 loop is CASRVEDGSSGEQYF. The CDR3 DNA is TGTGCCAGCAGAGTGGAAGACGGATCCTCTGGCGAGCAGTACTTC.

This clonotype is medium-sized. Little can be read into the size of this beta chain, an off-target read in a library designed for alpha chains. The V call is TRBV6-6, the J call TRBJ1-2; a weak D match, TRBD1 (5 bases). This CDR3 contains 11 residues. Germline CDR1 MNHNY, CDR2 SVGAGI (reference sequence). V lost 4 bases and J lost 8, with 8 bases in between. This chain's CDR3 is CASSFGDGYTF. The CDR3 DNA follows: TGTGCCAGCAGTTTTGGGGACGGCTACACCTTC.

This clonotype is termed medium-sized. The library was prepared for alpha chains; this beta chain is a stray read, so its frequency means little. This sequence joins TRBV28 and TRBJ1-1, with 7 bases identical to TRBD1. CDR3 length equals 16 residues. CDR1 and CDR2 (germline): MDHEN, SYDVKM. V lost 2 bases, J lost 9 bases, and 15 bases stayed unmatched. CDR3 in DNA: TGTGCCAGCAGTTTAAGGGGGGGGGACAGACAACTCCAAGCTTTCTTT. Translation: CASSLRGGDRQLQAFF.

In this sample, this clonotype is medium-sized. This beta chain is an unintended read in a library built for alpha chains; its size means little. V is TRBV28 and J is TRBJ2-7; TRBD1 matches at 9 bases. Looked up from germline, CDR1 is MDHEN and CDR2 is SYDVKM. The CDR3 sequence is 15 residues long. V was clipped by 7 bases and J by 2 bases; unmatched bases: 9. The CDR3 region has the DNA TGTGCCAGCAATTCTTTGGGACAGGGTACCTACGAGCAGTACTTC. Translated: CASNSLGQGTYEQYF.

This clonotype has at least ten counts. Since it is a stray read in a library aimed at alpha chains, this beta chain has a size that is not meaningful. The V gene is TRBV2, the J gene TRBJ2-1, with 9 bases aligning to TRBD2. The V segment lost 6 bases and the J segment 9 bases; nucleotides outside the gene matches: 6. CDR1 is SNHLY and CDR2 is FYNNEI in the germline V gene. The CDR3 covers 13 residues. In nucleotides, the CDR3 is TGTGCCAGCAGCCTTAGCGGGGGCGGTGAGCAGTTCTTC. It yields the protein CASSLSGGGEQFF.